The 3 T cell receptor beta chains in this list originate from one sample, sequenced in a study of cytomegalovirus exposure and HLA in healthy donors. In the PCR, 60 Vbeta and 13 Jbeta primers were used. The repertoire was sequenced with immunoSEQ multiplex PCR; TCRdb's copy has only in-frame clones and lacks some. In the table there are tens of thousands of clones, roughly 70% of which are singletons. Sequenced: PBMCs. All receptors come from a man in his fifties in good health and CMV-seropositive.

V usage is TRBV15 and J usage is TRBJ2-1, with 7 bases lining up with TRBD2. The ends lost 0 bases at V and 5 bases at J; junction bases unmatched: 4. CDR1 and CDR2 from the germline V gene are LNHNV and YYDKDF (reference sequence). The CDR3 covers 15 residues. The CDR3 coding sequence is TGTGCCACCAGCAGAGATGACCTAGCGGACAATGAGCAGTTCTTC. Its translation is CATSRDDLADNEQFF.

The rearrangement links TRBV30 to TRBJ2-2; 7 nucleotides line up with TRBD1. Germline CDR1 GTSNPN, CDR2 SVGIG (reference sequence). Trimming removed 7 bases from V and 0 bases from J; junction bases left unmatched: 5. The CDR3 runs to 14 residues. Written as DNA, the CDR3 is TGTGCCTCCAGACAGGGAACGAACACCGGGGAGCTGTTTTTT. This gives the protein CASRQGTNTGELFF.

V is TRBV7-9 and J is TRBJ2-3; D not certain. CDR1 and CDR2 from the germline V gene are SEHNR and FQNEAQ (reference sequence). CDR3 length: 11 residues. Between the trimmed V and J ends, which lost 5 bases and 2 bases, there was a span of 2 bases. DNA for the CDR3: TGTGCCAGCAGCCTCACAGATACGCAGTATTTT. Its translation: CASSLTDTQYF. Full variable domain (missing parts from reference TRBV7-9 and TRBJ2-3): DTGVSQNPRHKITKRGQNVTFRCDPISEHNRLYWYRQTLGQGPEFLTYFQNEAQLEKSRLLSDRFSAERPKGSFSTLEIQRTEQGDSAMYLCASSLTDTQYFGPGTRLTVL.